This TCR beta chain emerged from a study of human T cells and chemical hapten exposure. Findings and caveats of the study: TCRs exceeding 1 in 1000 frequency stayed unchanged with DPC sensitization.

TCRdb re-derived calls from the RACE reads in MiXCR, one entry per CDR3 protein. The table records tens of thousands of distinct CDR3 sequences, more than 8% of them present only once. Time point here: pre-sensitization, week 0. Treatment given: therapeutic diphenylcyclopropenone sensitization with weekly scalp DPC. Total RNA was extracted from unfractionated whole blood. The V end was cut by 4 bases, the J end by 9 bases, with 19 bases between. Germline values: CDR1 SGDLS, CDR2 YYNGEE. CDR3 length: 15 residues. For this clonotype: Antigen unknown.

Sequencing used whole blood, obtained in connection with sensitization to the hapten diphenylcyclopropenone (DPC). The sequence derives from a man aged 40-50 years with alopecia areata. Some clones in this sample may be carry-over from other donors' samples. This chain connects TRBV9 to TRBJ1-4; TRBD1 might be the D (6 bases). CDR3: CASSTTGQFSQKLFF. CDR3 nucleotide sequence: TGTGCCAGCAGCACGACCGGACAGTTCTCTCAAAAACTGTTTTTT.